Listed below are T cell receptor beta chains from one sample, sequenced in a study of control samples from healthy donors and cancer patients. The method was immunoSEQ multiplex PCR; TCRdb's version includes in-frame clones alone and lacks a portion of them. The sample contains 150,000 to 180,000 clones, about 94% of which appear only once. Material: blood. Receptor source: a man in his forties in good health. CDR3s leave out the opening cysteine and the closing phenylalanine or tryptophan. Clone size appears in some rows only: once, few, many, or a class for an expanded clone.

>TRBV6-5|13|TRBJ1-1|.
ASSNLRTKNTEAF
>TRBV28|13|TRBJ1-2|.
ASSPGQGAGRGYT
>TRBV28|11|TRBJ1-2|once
ASIAGINYGYT
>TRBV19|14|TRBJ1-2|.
ASSIRGHERDYGYT
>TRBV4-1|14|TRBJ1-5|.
ASSQDVGSGNQPQH
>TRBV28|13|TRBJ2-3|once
ASSLRGQGADTQY
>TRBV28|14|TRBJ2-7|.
ASSSPATGPRGEQY
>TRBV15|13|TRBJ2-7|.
ATSILQGPPYEQY
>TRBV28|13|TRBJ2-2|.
ASSVGQGATGELF
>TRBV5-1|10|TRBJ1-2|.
ASSSDHLGYT
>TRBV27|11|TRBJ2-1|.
ASSPRGGYEQF
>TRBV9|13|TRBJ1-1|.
ASSVEGGPGREAF
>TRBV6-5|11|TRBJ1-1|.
ASSSGSNTEAF
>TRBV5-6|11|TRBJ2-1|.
ASSVYRGYEQF
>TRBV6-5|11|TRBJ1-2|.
ASSFDSGGGYT
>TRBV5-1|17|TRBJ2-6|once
ASSLGWTGEESGANVLT
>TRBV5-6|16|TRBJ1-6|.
ASSLVGYESSYNSPLH
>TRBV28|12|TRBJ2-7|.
ASSHRGLSYEQY
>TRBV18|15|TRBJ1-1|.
ASSRTGTGVKSTEAF
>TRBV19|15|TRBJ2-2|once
ASSISGLAGEDGELF
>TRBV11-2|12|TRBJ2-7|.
ASSPPKRVHEQY
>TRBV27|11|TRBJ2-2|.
ASYSGGTGELF
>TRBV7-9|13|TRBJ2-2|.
ASSPASGYTGELF
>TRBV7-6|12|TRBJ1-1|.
ASSLTPMNTEAF